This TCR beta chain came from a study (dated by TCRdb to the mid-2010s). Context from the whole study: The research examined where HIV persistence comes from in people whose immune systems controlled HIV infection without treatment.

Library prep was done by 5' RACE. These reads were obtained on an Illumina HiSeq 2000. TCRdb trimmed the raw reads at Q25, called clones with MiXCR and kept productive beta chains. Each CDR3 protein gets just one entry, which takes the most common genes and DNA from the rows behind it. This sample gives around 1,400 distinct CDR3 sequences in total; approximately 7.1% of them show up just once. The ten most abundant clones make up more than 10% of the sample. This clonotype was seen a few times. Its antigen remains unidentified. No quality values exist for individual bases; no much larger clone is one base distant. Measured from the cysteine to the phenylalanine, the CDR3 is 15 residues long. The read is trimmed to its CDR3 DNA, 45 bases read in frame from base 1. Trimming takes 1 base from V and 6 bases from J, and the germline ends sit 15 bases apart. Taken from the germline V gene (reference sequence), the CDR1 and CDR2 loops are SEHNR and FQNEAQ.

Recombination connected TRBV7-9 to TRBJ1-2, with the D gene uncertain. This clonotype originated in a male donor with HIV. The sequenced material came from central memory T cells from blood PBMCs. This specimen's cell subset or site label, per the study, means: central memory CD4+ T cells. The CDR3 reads CASSLDARRRDGYTF. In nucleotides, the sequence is TGTGCCAGCAGCTTAGACGCCCGACGGAGAGATGGCTACACCTTC.